This TCR beta chain was profiled in a study of T cell responses to AZD1222 COVID-19 vaccine. Study-level points and caveats: Donors skewed white British and female; clonal diversity was possibly underestimated.

Germline CDR1 SGHNT, CDR2 YYREEE (reference sequence). This CDR3 is built from 16 residues. V was clipped by 4 bases and J by 0 bases; unmatched bases: 4. With respect to this clone: Its matching antigen is unknown.

Libraries were prepared by immunoSEQ multiplex PCR; TCRdb keeps only in-frame clonotypes and omits some of them. This sample has 200,000 to 250,000 clones, with just over 90% found just once. This clonotype was sampled from an adult in good health. The chain links TRBV5-4 to TRBJ1-6; 7 bases are shared with TRBD1. This sample comprised peripheral blood, obtained on day 0 of MenACWY control vaccination. CDR3 nucleotides: TGTGCCAGCAGCCAAGCAGGGGGCTCCTATAATTCACCCCTCCACTTT. This gives the protein CASSQAGGSYNSPLHF.